This T cell receptor (beta chain) was found in a study of control samples from healthy donors and cancer patients. The ends lost 6 bases at V and 6 bases at J; junction bases unmatched: 4. The CDR3 sequence is 12 residues long. Germline CDR1 reads SNHLY; CDR2 reads FYNNEI. This clone was observed a single time. The data were produced by immunoSEQ multiplex PCR, yet TCRdb's version contains in-frame clones alone and is incomplete. The sample lists 100,000 to 150,000 clones; approximately 91% were seen once. Sequenced material: blood. This sequence was found in a woman younger than 30 in good health. This rearrangement joins TRBV2 to TRBJ1-1; 7 bases line up with TRBD1. The CDR3 DNA reads TGTGCCAGCAGCGGACAGGCCCCTGAAGCTTTCTTT. Its translation: CASSGQAPEAFF.